This T cell receptor beta chain was identified during a study of post-analysis software for immune sequencing data (dated by TCRdb to the mid-2010s). Broadly, across the study: Relapsing-remitting, secondary progressive and progressive-relapsing multiple sclerosis were recorded as disease courses, and subtype annotation was lacking for some patients. Patient repertoires were compared against 11 to 12 previously published healthy control repertoires from donors aged 6 to 25 years. A subset of samples was prepared in parallel using single-end sample barcoding, then pooled and co-amplified after Illumina adapter ligation.

Results the study describes overall, beyond this receptor: The control group was slightly older than the multiple sclerosis patient group. When samples were clustered directly using the F measure, samples prepared in the same batch co-clustered strongly, which prompted a batch-effect correction. Normalized Chao1 diversity was significantly lower in multiple sclerosis patients than controls, suggesting substantial peripheral T-cell clonal expansion. Significantly higher frequencies in patients than in controls were found for five or six TRBV segments, including TRBV5-6, TRBV5-1 and TRBV20-1.

Library prep was done by PCR. Sequencing was performed on an Illumina HiSeq 2500. To reduce PCR and sequencing biases, unique molecular identifiers were built into the TCR beta cDNA libraries. Per 1 to 10 million input T cells, roughly 500,000 cDNA molecules were obtained, such that each molecule approximated one T cell. Patient libraries were prepared and sequenced with the same protocol used for the earlier healthy control dataset. Within a given batch, samples were prepared together, multiplexed and sequenced on the same HiSeq lane. Turning to the authors' computational methods: MIGEC handled the raw barcoded reads, throwing out single-read molecular identifier groups before consensus assembly and CDR3 extraction. Clonotype tables were post-analysed with VDJtools, and diversity was normalized by down-sampling all datasets to the smallest sample size. To correct batch-related cross-sample contamination, repertoire overlap clustering matched CDR3 amino acid sequences but not nucleotide sequences. The public sequencing data were trimmed at Q25 with fastp and processed into clonotypes with MiXCR by TCRdb, which kept only in-frame beta chains. For every CDR3 protein sequence, its rows merge into one entry that carries the most common genes and DNA. TCRdb, not the original authors, processed these V and J calls. The sample profile shows about 190,000 distinct CDR3 sequences; approximately 30% of them were found once. The top ten constitute roughly 3.4% of the sample.

TCR beta repertoires were profiled from peripheral blood of 13 young patients with multiple sclerosis to demonstrate the VDJtools post-analysis software. Multiple sclerosis patients were children and adolescents aged about 6 to 16 years. Relative to germline, V is 5 bases shorter and J is 5 bases shorter, with 19 bases between their ends. From cysteine to phenylalanine, the CDR3 is 17 amino acids long. The DNA shown is the 51-base CDR3, in frame from base 1. Ten or more counts support this clonotype. Which antigen it targets is not known. Within one base of it there is no much larger clone, and no base qualities were kept.

This receptor was taken from a girl aged 2-17 years with multiple sclerosis. The sequence is built from TRBV12-3 or TRBV12-4 and TRBJ1-6, with the D gene not clear enough to name. Source material: blood. This receptor has the CDR3 CASSPGSGYSNNSPLHF. The DNA reads TGTGCCAGCAGTCCCGGTTCTGGGTATTCCAATAATTCACCCCTCCACTTT.